A selection of T cell receptor beta chains follows, all from one sample in a study of blood T cell repertoires in COVID-19. Profiled with immunoSEQ multiplex PCR; TCRdb holds only in-frame clones, not every one. The sample yields about 220,000 clones, around 80% seen once. Sequenced sample: PBMCs or T cells enriched from blood (not recorded which). All receptors come from a man in his forties who had recovered from COVID-19. Both conserved end residues are part of each CDR3. The order of the fields is V gene, clone size, D gene, J gene, CDR3 protein, CDR3 DNA. A D gene is named only where the DNA matches it firmly. Size is stated for part of the rows, as once, few or many counts, or as a class when the clone is expanded.

v_call: TRBV9; clone_size: NA; d_call: NA; j_call: TRBJ2-6; cdr3_aa: CASSVGALSIGANVLTF; cdr3_nt: TGTGCCAGCAGCGTAGGGGCTCTTTCTATTGGGGCCAACGTCCTGACTTTC
v_call: TRBV18; clone_size: NA; d_call: TRBD1; j_call: TRBJ1-1; cdr3_aa: CASSPGQAGRAFF; cdr3_nt: TGTGCCAGCTCACCAGGACAGGCTGGTAGGGCTTTCTTT
v_call: TRBV15; clone_size: NA; d_call: TRBD1; j_call: TRBJ2-2; cdr3_aa: CATSRTGGYTGELFF; cdr3_nt: TGTGCCACCAGCAGGACAGGGGGGTACACCGGGGAGCTGTTTTTT
v_call: TRBV28; clone_size: NA; d_call: NA; j_call: TRBJ1-5; cdr3_aa: CARRAGDLQDQPQHF; cdr3_nt: TGTGCCAGGCGGGCAGGGGACCTACAAGATCAGCCCCAGCATTTT
v_call: TRBV5-5; clone_size: NA; d_call: TRBD1; j_call: TRBJ1-1; cdr3_aa: CASSPRQGASTEAFF; cdr3_nt: TGTGCCAGCAGCCCTAGACAGGGGGCGAGCACTGAAGCTTTCTTT
v_call: TRBV19; clone_size: NA; d_call: TRBD2; j_call: TRBJ2-1; cdr3_aa: CASDPAGGLNEQFF; cdr3_nt: TGTGCCAGTGATCCGGCGGGGGGGCTGAATGAGCAGTTCTTC
v_call: TRBV5-1; clone_size: NA; d_call: NA; j_call: TRBJ2-2; cdr3_aa: CASSLGDGELFF; cdr3_nt: TGCGCCAGCAGCTTGGGCGACGGGGAGCTGTTTTTT
v_call: TRBV2; clone_size: NA; d_call: TRBD1; j_call: TRBJ1-6; cdr3_aa: CASRNRGSGNSPLHF; cdr3_nt: TGTGCCAGCAGGAACAGGGGTTCGGGGAATTCACCCCTCCACTTT
v_call: TRBV5-5; clone_size: NA; d_call: NA; j_call: TRBJ1-2; cdr3_aa: CASSLDLVGGVSVLYGYTF; cdr3_nt: TGTGCCAGCAGCTTGGATCTGGTCGGGGGGGTCTCTGTACTCTATGGCTACACCTTC
v_call: TRBV9; clone_size: few; d_call: NA; j_call: TRBJ1-1; cdr3_aa: CASSVARGEAFF; cdr3_nt: TGTGCCAGCAGCGTAGCCCGGGGGGAAGCTTTCTTT
v_call: TRBV29-1; clone_size: few; d_call: NA; j_call: TRBJ1-1; cdr3_aa: CSAWSTEAFF; cdr3_nt: TGCAGCGCTTGGAGCACTGAAGCTTTCTTT
v_call: TRBV7-3; clone_size: once; d_call: TRBD2; j_call: TRBJ2-2; cdr3_aa: CASSLGSLAGGSGELFF; cdr3_nt: TGTGCCAGCAGCTTAGGGAGCCTAGCGGGAGGATCCGGGGAGCTGTTTTTT
v_call: TRBV20-1; clone_size: NA; d_call: NA; j_call: TRBJ2-1; cdr3_aa: CSASVPPGYNEQFF; cdr3_nt: TGCAGTGCTAGTGTCCCTCCGGGCTACAATGAGCAGTTCTTC
v_call: TRBV14; clone_size: NA; d_call: NA; j_call: TRBJ2-5; cdr3_aa: CASSQYGLRETQYF; cdr3_nt: TGTGCCAGCAGCCAGTACGGGTTGCGGGAGACCCAGTACTTC
v_call: TRBV5-6; clone_size: NA; d_call: NA; j_call: TRBJ1-1; cdr3_aa: CASSLSGLSTEAFF; cdr3_nt: TGTGCCAGCAGCTTATCAGGGCTATCCACTGAAGCTTTCTTT
v_call: TRBV6-2/TRBV6-3; clone_size: NA; d_call: NA; j_call: TRBJ2-7; cdr3_aa: CASSSPNEQYF; cdr3_nt: TGTGCCAGCAGTTCCCCCAACGAGCAGTACTTC
v_call: TRBV6-5; clone_size: NA; d_call: TRBD1; j_call: TRBJ2-1; cdr3_aa: CASSSDGTDYNEQFF; cdr3_nt: TGTGCCAGCAGTTCAGACGGGACAGATTACAATGAGCAGTTCTTC
v_call: TRBV4-1; clone_size: NA; d_call: NA; j_call: TRBJ1-1; cdr3_aa: CASSPRVAEEAFF; cdr3_nt: TGCGCCAGCAGCCCCCGTGTGGCAGAAGAAGCTTTCTTT
v_call: TRBV7-8; clone_size: NA; d_call: TRBD1; j_call: TRBJ1-1; cdr3_aa: CASSLAGGNVNTEAFF; cdr3_nt: TGTGCCAGCAGCTTAGCAGGGGGCAATGTGAACACTGAAGCTTTCTTT
v_call: TRBV4-2; clone_size: NA; d_call: NA; j_call: TRBJ2-7; cdr3_aa: CASSQGEPVSSLPEQYF; cdr3_nt: TGTGCCAGCAGCCAAGGAGAGCCCGTCTCTAGTTTACCCGAGCAGTACTTC
v_call: TRBV6-6; clone_size: NA; d_call: NA; j_call: TRBJ2-2; cdr3_aa: CASSPSDGELFF; cdr3_nt: TGTGCCAGCAGTCCCAGCGACGGGGAGCTGTTTTTT
v_call: TRBV6-5; clone_size: NA; d_call: TRBD1; j_call: TRBJ1-6; cdr3_aa: CASSTGGPYNSPLHF; cdr3_nt: TGTGCCAGCAGTACAGGGGGCCCCTATAATTCACCCCTCCACTTT
v_call: TRBV28; clone_size: many; d_call: NA; j_call: TRBJ2-6; cdr3_aa: CASSEPSGANVLTF; cdr3_nt: TGTGCCAGCAGTGAGCCCTCTGGGGCCAACGTCCTGACTTTC
v_call: TRBV24-1; clone_size: NA; d_call: NA; j_call: TRBJ1-2; cdr3_aa: CATSQQGVYGYTF; cdr3_nt: TGTGCCACCAGTCAACAGGGTGTCTACGGCTACACCTTC
v_call: TRBV18; clone_size: NA; d_call: NA; j_call: TRBJ1-2; cdr3_aa: CASSPPEGRGSGYTF; cdr3_nt: TGTGCCAGCTCACCACCGGAGGGCCGGGGGAGTGGCTACACCTTC
v_call: TRBV30; clone_size: once; d_call: TRBD1; j_call: TRBJ1-3; cdr3_aa: CAWRWTGGAYPPGNTIYF; cdr3_nt: TGTGCCTGGAGATGGACAGGGGGCGCATACCCCCCCGGAAACACCATATATTTT
v_call: TRBV28; clone_size: NA; d_call: NA; j_call: TRBJ2-1; cdr3_aa: CASSVTPAASIYNEQFF; cdr3_nt: TGTGCCAGCAGTGTAACTCCAGCGGCTAGCATCTACAATGAGCAGTTCTTC
v_call: TRBV29-1; clone_size: NA; d_call: NA; j_call: TRBJ1-3; cdr3_aa: CSFGNSGNTIYF; cdr3_nt: TGCAGCTTTGGTAACTCTGGAAACACCATATATTTT
v_call: TRBV3-1/TRBV3-2; clone_size: NA; d_call: TRBD2; j_call: TRBJ2-3; cdr3_aa: CASSQGGRGTDTQYF; cdr3_nt: TGTGCCAGCAGCCAAGGCGGGAGAGGCACAGATACGCAGTATTTT
v_call: TRBV6-5; clone_size: NA; d_call: NA; j_call: TRBJ1-5; cdr3_aa: CASSRGRFQPQHF; cdr3_nt: TGTGCCAGCAGCCGCGGGAGGTTCCAGCCCCAGCATTTT
v_call: TRBV28; clone_size: NA; d_call: NA; j_call: TRBJ2-6; cdr3_aa: CASSTRGSGANVLTF; cdr3_nt: TGTGCCAGCAGTACGAGAGGCTCTGGGGCCAACGTCCTGACTTTC
v_call: TRBV5-1; clone_size: NA; d_call: TRBD2; j_call: TRBJ2-7; cdr3_aa: CASSWRGGEQYF; cdr3_nt: TGCGCCAGCAGCTGGCGCGGGGGCGAGCAGTACTTC
v_call: TRBV19; clone_size: NA; d_call: TRBD1; j_call: TRBJ1-1; cdr3_aa: CASVTGTGPGGAFF; cdr3_nt: TGTGCCAGTGTTACCGGGACAGGGCCTGGTGGAGCTTTCTTT
v_call: TRBV7-8; clone_size: NA; d_call: NA; j_call: TRBJ2-1; cdr3_aa: CASSLAGGLPYNEQFF; cdr3_nt: TGTGCCAGCAGCTTAGCGGGAGGCCTGCCCTACAATGAGCAGTTCTTC
v_call: TRBV13; clone_size: NA; d_call: NA; j_call: TRBJ1-6; cdr3_aa: CASSLSGTANSPLHF; cdr3_nt: TGTGCCAGCAGCTTAAGCGGGACGGCCAATTCACCCCTCCACTTT
v_call: TRBV7-3; clone_size: NA; d_call: TRBD1; j_call: TRBJ1-3; cdr3_aa: CASSSRQGRGGNTIYF; cdr3_nt: TGTGCCAGCAGCTCCCGACAGGGACGAGGAGGAAACACCATATATTTT
v_call: TRBV5-1; clone_size: once; d_call: TRBD1; j_call: TRBJ1-2; cdr3_aa: CASSSRPGTAYGYTF; cdr3_nt: TGCGCCAGCAGCTCCAGACCCGGGACAGCCTATGGCTACACCTTC
v_call: TRBV30; clone_size: NA; d_call: TRBD1; j_call: TRBJ1-5; cdr3_aa: CAWGGQYSNQPQHF; cdr3_nt: TGTGCCTGGGGGGGACAGTATAGCAATCAGCCCCAGCATTTT
v_call: TRBV18; clone_size: NA; d_call: NA; j_call: TRBJ2-7; cdr3_aa: CASSPTGSSYEQYF; cdr3_nt: TGTGCCAGCTCACCGACAGGTTCTTCCTACGAGCAGTACTTC
v_call: TRBV24-1; clone_size: NA; d_call: NA; j_call: TRBJ2-1; cdr3_aa: CATSEPLSYEQFF; cdr3_nt: TGTGCCACCAGTGAACCTCTAAGTTATGAGCAGTTCTTC
v_call: TRBV30; clone_size: once; d_call: TRBD1; j_call: TRBJ1-1; cdr3_aa: CACSRDRGKIEAFF; cdr3_nt: TGTGCCTGTTCAAGGGACAGGGGGAAGATTGAAGCTTTCTTT
v_call: TRBV2; clone_size: few; d_call: NA; j_call: TRBJ1-5; cdr3_aa: CASSERGGQPQHF; cdr3_nt: TGTGCCAGCAGTGAACGGGGTGGCCAGCCCCAGCATTTT
v_call: TRBV29-1; clone_size: NA; d_call: NA; j_call: TRBJ1-1; cdr3_aa: CSVDPGGTEAFF; cdr3_nt: TGCAGCGTTGACCCCGGGGGAACTGAAGCTTTCTTT
v_call: TRBV28; clone_size: NA; d_call: NA; j_call: TRBJ2-1; cdr3_aa: CASSLVAYNEQFF; cdr3_nt: TGTGCCAGCAGTTTAGTAGCCTACAATGAGCAGTTCTTC
v_call: TRBV18; clone_size: once; d_call: NA; j_call: TRBJ1-2; cdr3_aa: CASSPPGAQANYGYTF; cdr3_nt: TGTGCCAGCTCACCACCGGGGGCCCAAGCTAACTATGGCTACACCTTC
v_call: TRBV3-1/TRBV3-2; clone_size: once; d_call: TRBD2; j_call: TRBJ2-1; cdr3_aa: CASSLIAGSYNEQFF; cdr3_nt: TGTGCCAGCAGCCTAATAGCGGGATCGTACAATGAGCAGTTCTTC
v_call: TRBV3-1/TRBV3-2; clone_size: NA; d_call: NA; j_call: TRBJ2-1; cdr3_aa: CASSPGGSSYNEQFF; cdr3_nt: TGTGCCAGCAGCCCCGGAGGGAGCTCCTACAATGAGCAGTTCTTC
v_call: TRBV19; clone_size: once; d_call: NA; j_call: TRBJ1-5; cdr3_aa: CASSRGFSNQPQHF; cdr3_nt: TGTGCCAGTAGTCGGGGATTTAGCAATCAGCCCCAGCATTTT
v_call: TRBV27; clone_size: NA; d_call: NA; j_call: TRBJ1-2; cdr3_aa: CASSLSATSGYTF; cdr3_nt: TGTGCCAGCAGTTTATCAGCGACCAGCGGCTACACCTTC
v_call: TRBV30; clone_size: NA; d_call: TRBD1; j_call: TRBJ1-5; cdr3_aa: CAWRDRVRGQPQHF; cdr3_nt: TGTGCCTGGAGGGACAGGGTAAGAGGTCAGCCCCAGCATTTT
v_call: TRBV30; clone_size: NA; d_call: TRBD2; j_call: TRBJ2-1; cdr3_aa: CAWSASGAEQFF; cdr3_nt: TGTGCCTGGAGCGCCAGCGGGGCAGAGCAGTTCTTC
v_call: TRBV12-3/TRBV12-4; clone_size: NA; d_call: NA; j_call: TRBJ1-1; cdr3_aa: CASSLGVEAFF; cdr3_nt: TGTGCCAGCAGTTTGGGAGTGGAAGCTTTCTTT
v_call: TRBV7-9; clone_size: NA; d_call: TRBD1; j_call: TRBJ1-1; cdr3_aa: CASSRTGNEAFF; cdr3_nt: TGTGCCAGCAGCAGGACAGGGAACGAGGCTTTCTTT
v_call: TRBV2; clone_size: NA; d_call: TRBD2; j_call: TRBJ2-1; cdr3_aa: CASRATSGIYNEQFF; cdr3_nt: TGTGCCAGCAGGGCCACTAGCGGGATCTACAATGAGCAGTTCTTC
v_call: TRBV5-4; clone_size: NA; d_call: TRBD2; j_call: TRBJ2-5; cdr3_aa: CASSSGTSGGETQYF; cdr3_nt: TGTGCCAGCAGCTCAGGGACTAGCGGGGGGGAGACCCAGTACTTC
v_call: TRBV4-3; clone_size: NA; d_call: NA; j_call: TRBJ1-2; cdr3_aa: CASSLTEGVTDGYTF; cdr3_nt: TGCGCCAGCAGCCTCACCGAGGGGGTAACGGATGGCTACACCTTC
v_call: TRBV5-1; clone_size: NA; d_call: TRBD2; j_call: TRBJ2-1; cdr3_aa: CASSDGSGNYNEQFF; cdr3_nt: TGCGCCAGCAGCGACGGCAGCGGGAACTACAATGAGCAGTTCTTC
v_call: TRBV30; clone_size: once; d_call: NA; j_call: TRBJ2-2; cdr3_aa: CAWRGGVNTGELFF; cdr3_nt: TGTGCCTGGAGAGGCGGGGTTAACACCGGGGAGCTGTTTTTT
v_call: TRBV4-1; clone_size: NA; d_call: NA; j_call: TRBJ2-1; cdr3_aa: CASSQDGGGGNEQFF; cdr3_nt: TGCGCCAGCAGCCAAGACGGGGGAGGAGGAAATGAGCAGTTCTTC
v_call: TRBV19; clone_size: NA; d_call: NA; j_call: TRBJ1-5; cdr3_aa: CASSIESVNRGQPQHF; cdr3_nt: TGTGCCAGTAGTATAGAGTCGGTCAATCGTGGTCAGCCCCAGCATTTT